This section outlines one TCR beta chain sequence together with its context. CDR3 length: 11 amino acids. CDR1 is SQVTM and CDR2 is ANQGSEA in the germline V gene. V lost 3 bases to trimming and J lost 3 bases, with 6 bases between them. The data were obtained in a study of blood T cell repertoires in COVID-19. Study background: Whether acute or convalescent, the COVID-19 samples came from the United States, Italy and Spain. T cells, B-cell-depleted T cells, or PBMCs supplied cDNA or gDNA.

In the authors' methods: For nucleated cells, counts were estimated from reference gene primer amplification. Using immunoSEQ multiplex PCR, the repertoire was profiled, and TCRdb retains in-frame clones only, with some absent. V and J calls and clone size are copied from that table; D and trimming were computed from the DNA. There are around 210,000 clones in the sample; 75% to 85% occur only once, and 13% lies in the top ten. Source material: peripheral blood. This sequence was found in a human donor in a cohort sampled during active COVID-19. J is TRBJ2-7 and V is TRBV29-1; D is unclear. The CDR3 DNA reads as TGCAGCGTTGACCTAGGCTACGAGCAGTACTTC. Translation gives CSVDLGYEQYF.